The 23 T cell receptor beta chains below come from one sample, sequenced in a study of shared clonotypes between healthy human individuals. Produced via immunoSEQ multiplex PCR; TCRdb's table is partial and in-frame only. The sample shows about 2.1 million clones, over 85% of them seen only once. Selected positively for CCR7 and CD45RO-negative, naive CD8 cells excluded terminally differentiated effector memory CD45RA+ cells. The specimen sequenced was naive CD8+ T cells from PBMCs. These receptor sequences come from a man in his late teens or twenties in good health. Some clones in this sample may be carry-over from other donors' samples.

This clone was counted once. The rearrangement uses TRBV6-1 and TRBJ2-7; tentatively, D is TRBD1 or TRBD2 (5 bases each). The germline V gene has CDR1 MNHNS and CDR2 SASEGT. V was pared by 3 bases and J by 4 bases, with 19 bases between. The CDR3 is 16 residues long. CDR3 amino acids: CASSDRVLLRGYEQYF. The CDR3 DNA reads TGTGCCAGCAGTGACAGGGTATTGTTACGGGGATACGAGCAGTACTTC.

DNA for the CDR3: TGTGCCACCAGCAGCGGCTCTAAAAACATTCAGTACTTC. It translates to CATSSGSKNIQYF. The chain combines TRBV15 with TRBJ2-4; D call uncertain. The CDR3 length is 13 residues. Germline V gene data show CDR1 as LNHNV and CDR2 as YYDKDF (reference sequence). The V end was cut by 3 bases, the J end by 4 bases, with 7 bases between. Using reference TRBV15 and TRBJ2-4 for the parts outside the CDR3, the full variable domain is DAMVIQNPRYQVTQFGKPVTLSCSQTLNHNVMYWYQQKSSQAPKLLFHYYDKDFNNEADTPDNFQSRRPNTSFCFLDIRSPGLGDTAMYLCATSSGSKNIQYFGAGTRLSVL.

V usage is TRBV6-5 and J usage is TRBJ1-5; D ambiguous. Germline V CDR1 and CDR2: MNHEY, SVGAGI. This CDR3 comprises 13 residues. Trimming removed 7 bases from V and 7 bases from J, with 14 bases in between. In DNA, the CDR3 is TGTGCCAGCAAGGGCCGAGAGACACAGCCCCAGCATTTT. It yields the protein CASKGRETQPQHF.

The rearrangement uses TRBV7-2 and TRBJ2-7, with D perhaps given as TRBD1 or TRBD2 (5 bases each). CDR3 size: 15 residues. Germline CDR1 and CDR2: SGHTA and FQGNSA. Trimming removed 5 bases from V and 3 bases from J, with 17 bases in between. CDR3 nucleotide sequence: TGTGCCAGCAGCACCCCCGGGACCCAGTTCTACGAGCAGTACTTC. The encoded protein is CASSTPGTQFYEQYF.

Worth noting for this clone: Being one base from a much bigger clone, this may be a read error. Other DNA sequences in the sample encode the same CDR3. The V and J genes are TRBV5-1 and TRBJ1-1; D ambiguous. This CDR3 spans 14 amino acids. CDR1 and CDR2 (germline): SGHRS, YFSETQ. Trimming stripped 0 bases from V and 1 base from J, with 7 bases between. As DNA, the CDR3 is TGCGCCAGCAGCTTGGGACGGGGGAACACTGAAGCTTTCTTT. Its protein product is CASSLGRGNTEAFF.

In nucleotides, the CDR3 is TGTGCCAGCAGCCCCCGGGGACCGGGGGACCAGTACTTC. Its protein is CASSPRGPGDQYF. The genes are TRBV7-7 and TRBJ2-5; tentatively, D is TRBD2 (6 bases). V was pared by 5 bases and J by 10 bases, with 17 bases between. The germline V gene encodes CDR1 SSHAT and CDR2 FNYEAQ (reference sequence). The CDR3 is 13 amino acids.

This clone was picked up one time. The V call is TRBV5-6, the J call TRBJ2-3; D is uncertain. CDR1 SGHDT and CDR2 YYEEEE come from the germline V gene. Between the trimmed V and J ends, which lost 0 bases and 6 bases, there was a span of 14 bases. CDR3 length: 15 residues. This CDR3 is CASSLGAVARDTQYF. The CDR3 DNA reads TGTGCCAGCAGCTTGGGTGCGGTGGCCAGGGATACGCAGTATTTT.

The CDR3 coding sequence is TGTGCCTGGAGTCTCCTAGCCGGCTATGGCTACACCTTC. Translating it yields CAWSLLAGYGYTF. The chain recombines TRBV30 with TRBJ1-2; D unclear. Trimming pared 2 bases from V and 4 bases from J, leaving 11 bases between. This CDR3 has 13 amino acids. In germline, CDR1 is GTSNPN, CDR2 SVGIG (reference sequence).

This chain links TRBV7-9 with TRBJ2-7, with 11 bases matching TRBD2. This CDR3 has 16 residues. Unmatched junction bases numbered 9, after V lost 3 bases and J lost 5 bases. Germline V gives CDR1 SEHNR, CDR2 FQNEAQ (reference sequence). The CDR3 nucleotides are TGTGCCAGCAGCTTGGCCCTAGCGGGAGGATCGGACGAGCAGTACTTC. This encodes CASSLALAGGSDEQYF.

The chain carries TRBV27 and TRBJ2-3, with TRBD2 identical over 12 bases. This CDR3 has 17 residues. Trimming cost V 6 bases and J 3 bases; bases outside gene matches: 10. From germline, CDR1 is MNHEY and CDR2 SMNVEV (reference sequence). This CDR3 is CASRDLRLAGETDTQYF. CDR3 nucleotides: TGTGCCAGCAGAGACTTAAGACTAGCGGGAGAAACAGATACGCAGTATTTT.

This chain connects TRBV6-1 to TRBJ2-7, with D perhaps given as TRBD1 or TRBD2 (5 bases each). With 4 bases removed from V and 4 bases from J, the gap between germline ends came to 17 bases. The CDR3 covers 15 residues. CDR1 and CDR2 (germline): MNHNS, SASEGT. In DNA form, the CDR3 reads TGTGCCAGCAGTGCCCCTAGCAGGGTGGGGTACGAGCAGTACTTC. Its protein is CASSAPSRVGYEQYF.

The J gene is TRBJ2-6, the V gene TRBV7-9, with D tentatively TRBD1 or TRBD2 (5 bases each). Per the germline V gene, CDR1 is SEHNR and CDR2 is FQNEAQ (reference sequence). The V gene lost 5 bases and the J gene lost 1 base, with 15 bases spanning the gap. CDR3 length: 17 amino acids. CDR3 protein: CASSPPGRASGANVLTF. The CDR3 nucleotides are TGTGCCAGCAGCCCACCGGGACGAGCTTCTGGGGCCAACGTCCTGACTTTC.

The chain uses TRBV10-3 and TRBJ2-2; 7 bases match TRBD2. The CDR3 contains 14 residues. The germline V gene encodes CDR1 ENHRY and CDR2 SYGVKD. V lost 5 bases, J lost 6 bases, and 6 bases stayed unmatched. The CDR3 here is CAISPGTIPGELFF. DNA of the CDR3: TGTGCCATCAGTCCCGGGACTATTCCCGGGGAGCTGTTTTTT.

The rearrangement joins TRBV4-2 to TRBJ2-7, with D uncertain. This CDR3 has 12 residues. V lost 2 bases, J lost 0 bases, and 2 bases lay in between. Germline CDR1 and CDR2: LGHNA and YNFKEQ. In DNA, the CDR3 is TGTGCCAGCAGCCAAAACTCCTACGAGCAGTACTTC. Its protein is CASSQNSYEQYF.

Turning to this clone: One end of the junction does not line up with germline, which may come from a read error. The CDR3 spells CASSEGGYYGYTF. The CDR3, as DNA: TGTGCCAGCAGCGAAGGGGGATACTATGGCTACACCTTC. This chain connects TRBV6-1 to TRBJ1-2; D is possibly TRBD1 (6 bases). The length of the CDR3 is 13 residues. Germline values: CDR1 MNHNS, CDR2 SASEGT.

CDR3 bases: TGTGCCAGCAGTTTAAATGCGGGAGAGCCGTACAATGAGCAGTTCTTC. Residues: CASSLNAGEPYNEQFF. The chain is built from TRBV28 and TRBJ2-1; 7 nucleotides match TRBD2. The CDR3 runs 16 residues. V lost 2 bases to trimming and J lost 4 bases; unmatched junction nucleotides: 8. The germline CDR1 and CDR2 sequences are MDHEN and SYDVKM.

J is TRBJ2-7 and V is TRBV7-6; 9 bases are shared with TRBD2. After removal of 1 base from V and 4 bases from J, the junction contained 17 bases not matched to a gene. The CDR3 spans 19 residues. Germline CDR1 reads SGHVS; CDR2 reads FNYEAQ. Here the CDR3 reads CASSLVRGPSFSGGYEQYF. Here the CDR3 DNA reads TGTGCCAGCAGCTTAGTAAGGGGGCCTTCCTTTAGCGGGGGATACGAGCAGTACTTC.

About this clone itself: The sample contains more than one DNA sequence encoding this CDR3. The CDR3 DNA follows: TGCGCCAGCAGCCAAGAGCCGGGACAGGGAAATCAGCCCCAGCATTTT. It yields the protein CASSQEPGQGNQPQHF. This chain joins TRBV4-1 and TRBJ1-5, with 9 bases identical to TRBD1. V lost 0 bases, J lost 4 bases, and 4 bases stayed unmatched. The CDR3 runs 16 residues. The germline CDR1 and CDR2 sequences are MGHRA and YSYEKL.

This chain uses TRBV7-3 with TRBJ2-5; 10 nucleotides align to TRBD2. Germline trimming cut 5 bases from V and 4 bases from J; bases unmatched to any gene: 7. From germline, CDR1 is SGHTA and CDR2 FQGTGA. The CDR3 consists of 15 residues. The CDR3, as DNA: TGTGCCAGCAGCCAGATAGCGGGAGGACCAGAGACCCAGTACTTC. Translated, it gives CASSQIAGGPETQYF.

This chain joins TRBV5-6 and TRBJ2-7; D may be TRBD2 (6 bases). V lost 0 bases and J 1 base, leaving 14 bases between the germline ends. Germline CDR1 is SGHDT and CDR2 is YYEEEE. The CDR3 is 16 residues long. CDR3 in amino acids: CASSLAGSGGSYEQYF. Here the CDR3 DNA reads TGTGCCAGCAGCTTGGCCGGGAGCGGTGGGTCCTACGAGCAGTACTTC.

This clone was seen a single time. The gene calls are TRBV28 and TRBJ1-2, with 7 bases aligning to TRBD1. Germline CDR1 reads MDHEN; CDR2 reads SYDVKM. With V trimmed by 3 bases and J by 3 bases, 10 bases remained unmatched. This CDR3 comprises 16 residues. The CDR3, as DNA: TGTGCCAGCAGTTTCCCCTTCTCGACAGGGTACTATGGCTACACCTTC. This codes for CASSFPFSTGYYGYTF.

The rearrangement joins TRBV4-3 to TRBJ2-4; no firm D call. The V gene lost 3 bases and the J gene lost 6 bases, with 18 bases spanning the gap. Germline V gene data show CDR1 as LGHNA and CDR2 as YSLEER. The CDR3 runs to 16 residues. The CDR3 DNA is TGCGCCAGCAGCCATGATATAGTCCAGCTCGCAAACATTCAGTACTTC. This encodes CASSHDIVQLANIQYF.

V and J are TRBV10-2 and TRBJ1-5; D ambiguous. The CDR3 totals 15 residues. Trimming pared 3 bases from V and 0 bases from J, leaving 9 bases between. The germline V gene encodes CDR1 WSHSY and CDR2 SAAADI. The CDR3 spells CASSEEVFSNQPQHF. The DNA for the CDR3 is TGCGCCAGCAGTGAAGAGGTTTTTAGCAATCAGCCCCAGCATTTT.